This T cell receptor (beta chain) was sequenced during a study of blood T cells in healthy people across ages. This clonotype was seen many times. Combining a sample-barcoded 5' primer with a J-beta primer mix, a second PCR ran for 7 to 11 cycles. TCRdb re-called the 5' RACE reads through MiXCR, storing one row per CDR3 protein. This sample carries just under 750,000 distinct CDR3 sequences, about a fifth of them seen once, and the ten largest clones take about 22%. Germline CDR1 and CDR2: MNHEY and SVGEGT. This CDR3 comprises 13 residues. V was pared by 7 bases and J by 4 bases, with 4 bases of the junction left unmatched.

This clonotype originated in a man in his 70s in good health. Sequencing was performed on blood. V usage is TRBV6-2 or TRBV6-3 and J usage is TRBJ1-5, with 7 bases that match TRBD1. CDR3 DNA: TGTGCCAGCATGGACAGGATTAATCAGCCCCAGCATTTT. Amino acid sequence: CASMDRINQPQHF.